This TCR beta chain was recorded in a study of blood T cell repertoires in COVID-19. Study at large: The study drew acute and convalescent COVID-19 samples from the United States, Italy and Spain. Sample material is recorded as cDNA or gDNA derived from T cells, B-cell-depleted T cells, or PBMCs.

This CDR3 has 17 residues. Germline CDR1 reads LGHNA; CDR2 reads YNFKEQ. Trimming removed 3 bases at V and 4 bases at J, with 19 bases between. In the source study's methods: Nucleated cell counts were estimated from reference gene primer amplification. The table came from immunoSEQ multiplex PCR; TCRdb's copy has only in-frame clones and leaves some out. The V and J calls and the clone size are those of that table, but D and trimming were determined from the DNA. Here the sample spans about 160,000 clones, approximately 90% being singletons. The specimen was peripheral blood. This chain connects TRBV4-2 to TRBJ1-3, with unresolved D. This clonotype originated in a man younger than 35 with acute or convalescent COVID-19. CDR3 bases: TGTGCCAGCAGCCACCCCGAACGGGGATCTTCGGGAAACACCATATATTTT. As protein: CASSHPERGSSGNTIYF.